These 31 T cell receptor beta chains originate from one sample sequenced in a study of blood T cells in healthy people across ages. Primed by a sample-barcoded 5' primer and a J-beta primer mix, a second PCR proceeded for about 6 to 11 cycles. MiXCR, applied by TCRdb to the 5' RACE reads, yields one record per CDR3 protein. Altogether about 750,000 distinct CDR3 sequences are present, about 53% being singletons, with the ten largest covering roughly two fifths. Sequenced: blood. The receptors were sampled from an older man in good health.

The gene calls are TRBV20-1 and TRBJ1-2; a weak D match, TRBD1 (5 bases). The V end was cut by 3 bases, the J end by 4 bases, with 18 bases between. This CDR3 is built from 15 residues. In germline, CDR1 is DFQATT, CDR2 SNEGSKA (reference sequence). DNA of the CDR3: TGCAGTGCTAGTCCGGACACCCGCGACCTCTATGGCTACACCTTC. It translates to CSASPDTRDLYGYTF.

This chain joins TRBV5-5 and TRBJ2-4; the D call may be TRBD1 or TRBD2 (5 bases each). Judging by the DNA end, TRBJ2-7 fits better; the J call may be wrong. The CDR3 extends over 16 amino acids. Germline V CDR1 and CDR2: SGHKS, YYEKEE (reference sequence). CDR3 in amino acids: CASSFSPGTGSYEQYF. CDR3 DNA sequence: TGTGCCAGCAGCTTCTCCCCCGGGACCGGCTCCTACGAGCAGTACTTC.

This rearrangement joins TRBV7-2 to TRBJ1-1, with D perhaps matching TRBD1 (5 bases). Germline values: CDR1 SGHTA, CDR2 FQGNSA. V was clipped by 2 bases and J by 6 bases, with 10 bases between them. The CDR3 covers 13 residues. For the CDR3, the DNA is TGTGCCAGCAGCTTATTACGGGGGTCTGAAGCTTTCTTT. Translated: CASSLLRGSEAFF.

V and J are TRBV3-1 and TRBJ2-7; 9 positions agree with TRBD2. CDR1 is LGHDT, CDR2 YNNKEL, per germline (reference sequence). The V segment lost 4 bases and the J segment 3 bases; nucleotides outside the gene matches: 7. This CDR3 is 15 amino acids long. The CDR3 sequence: CASSRLAGPNYEQYF. The DNA of the CDR3 is TGTGCCAGCAGCCGGCTAGCGGGACCCAACTACGAGCAGTACTTC.

The gene calls are TRBV24-1 and TRBJ2-1; D is ambiguous. The CDR3 spans 16 residues. With 1 base removed from V and 4 bases from J, the gap between germline ends came to 13 bases. Germline V lookup: CDR1 KGHDR, CDR2 SFDVKD. The CDR3 sequence: CATSDFHPASYNEQFF. The CDR3 coding sequence is TGTGCCACCAGTGATTTTCATCCTGCTTCGTACAATGAGCAGTTCTTC.

This chain joins TRBV29-1 and TRBJ2-7; possible D gene TRBD2, 5 bases. The CDR3 is 13 residues long. Germline V gene data show CDR1 as SQVTM and CDR2 as ANQGSEA. V gave up 4 bases and J gave up 3 bases, with 13 bases separating them. Here the CDR3 DNA reads TGCAGCGTTGGCGGGTCCTGGCTCTACGAGCAGTACTTC. It is translated as CSVGGSWLYEQYF.

CDR3 sequence (DNA): TGTGCCATCAGTGAGAAGCTTGGCAGGGGATCTGGGGCCAACGTCCTGACTTTC. Translation: CAISEKLGRGSGANVLTF. The V gene is TRBV10-3, the J gene TRBJ2-6; maybe TRBD1 (6 bases). Germline lookup yields CDR1 ENHRY and CDR2 SYGVKD. This CDR3 is built from 18 residues. V was pared by 2 bases and J by 1 base, with 15 bases between.

This clonotype occurred a few times. CDR3 amino acids: CASSLRGLAFF. The CDR3 DNA sequence: TGTGCCAGCAGTTTAAGGGGGTTGGCTTTCTTT. V usage is TRBV12-3 or TRBV12-4 and J usage is TRBJ1-1; a weak D match, TRBD1 (6 bases). V was pared by 2 bases and J by 11 bases, with 9 bases between. The CDR3 has 11 amino acids.

The gene calls are TRBV29-1 and TRBJ2-5; no reliable D call. Trimming pared 6 bases from V and 4 bases from J, leaving 9 bases between. This CDR3 has 11 residues. Per the germline V gene, CDR1 is SQVTM and CDR2 is ANQGSEA. The DNA of the CDR3 is TGCAGCGTACCCCAAGGAGAGACCCAGTACTTC. Translated: CSVPQGETQYF. Supplemented by reference TRBV29-1 and TRBJ2-5, the full variable domain reads SAVISQKPSRDICQRGTSLTIQCQVDSQVTMMFWYRQQPGQSLTLIATANQGSEATYESGFVIDKFPISRPNLTFSTLTVSNMSPEDSSIYLCSVPQGETQYFGPGTRLLVL.

This chain joins TRBV19 and TRBJ2-1; 11 bases match TRBD2. The CDR3 contains 17 residues. CDR1 is LNHDA, CDR2 SQIVND, per germline (reference sequence). J was trimmed by 7 bases and V by 6 bases; bases with no gene match: 14. CDR3 nucleotides: TGTGCCAGTAGCCCGCCGCCCCCTAGCGGGAGGATGAATGAGCAGTTCTTC. Protein product: CASSPPPPSGRMNEQFF.

Many counts were recorded for this clonotype. The rearrangement uses TRBV20-1 and TRBJ2-7, with TRBD1 matching 8 bases. CDR1 and CDR2 (germline): DFQATT, SNEGSKA (reference sequence). V shed 2 bases, J shed 5 bases, and the junction held 5 bases outside the gene matches. The length of the CDR3 is 13 residues. The CDR3: CSARSGGFDEQYF. The CDR3 coding sequence is TGCAGTGCTAGATCAGGGGGCTTCGACGAGCAGTACTTC.

The chain links TRBV25-1 to TRBJ1-4; D call uncertain. The V gene's germline CDR1 is MGHDK and CDR2 SYGVNS. The CDR3 contains 14 residues. V lost 0 bases and J lost 7, with 9 bases in between. The CDR3 here is CASSEYPVGEKLFF. The CDR3 DNA reads as TGTGCCAGCAGTGAATACCCGGTGGGTGAAAAACTGTTTTTT.

This clonotype was found many times. The rearrangement uses TRBV24-1 and TRBJ2-5; D call uncertain. Trimming stripped 4 bases from V and 5 bases from J, with 10 bases between. CDR1 and CDR2 from the germline V gene are KGHDR and SFDVKD. The CDR3 length is 13 residues. CDR3 amino acids: CATSDSRVETQYF. CDR3 DNA: TGTGCCACCAGTGACTCTAGGGTGGAGACCCAGTACTTC.

The chain joins TRBV5-1 to TRBJ2-7; D perhaps matches TRBD1 (6 bases). The CDR3 is 12 residues long. CDR1 and CDR2 (germline): SGHRS, YFSETQ. Trimming pared 5 bases from V and 4 bases from J, leaving 10 bases between. In nucleotides, the CDR3 is TGCGCCAGCAGTATCGACAGGTACGAGCAGTACTTC. This gives the protein CASSIDRYEQYF.

The chain combines TRBV20-1 with TRBJ2-1, with 9 bases identical to TRBD2. Germline V gene lookup returns CDR1 DFQATT and CDR2 SNEGSKA (reference sequence). V shed 0 bases, J shed 7 bases, and the junction held 16 bases outside the gene matches. The CDR3 consists of 18 residues. CDR3 sequence: CSARDVGRISGSMNEQFF. Here the CDR3 DNA reads TGCAGTGCTAGAGATGTAGGTCGGATTAGCGGGAGTATGAATGAGCAGTTCTTC.

V usage is TRBV25-1 and J usage is TRBJ2-1; possible D gene TRBD1, 6 bases. This CDR3 region has 13 residues. Germline V gives CDR1 MGHDK, CDR2 SYGVNS. The V and J ends lost 3 bases and 6 bases respectively, with 9 bases between them. CDR3 sequence (DNA): TGTGCCAGCAGTGATCAGGGGCCCAATGAGCAGTTCTTC. Amino acid sequence: CASSDQGPNEQFF.

The chain carries TRBV20-1 and TRBJ2-5; either TRBD1 or TRBD2 may fit D (5 bases each). The CDR3 covers 12 residues. The germline CDR1 and CDR2 sequences are DFQATT and SNEGSKA (reference sequence). Trimming removed 4 bases from V and 4 bases from J, with 10 bases in between. The CDR3 reads CSATGTPETQYF. As DNA, the CDR3 is TGCAGTGCTACCGGGACCCCAGAGACCCAGTACTTC.

This sequence joins TRBV2 and TRBJ2-7, with D possibly matching TRBD2 (6 bases). In germline, CDR1 is SNHLY, CDR2 FYNNEI. V was trimmed by 8 bases and J by 1 base, leaving 15 bases between them. The CDR3 sequence is 14 residues long. The CDR3 bases are TGTGCCAGCTGGGAACTAGGAGGGTCCTACGAGCAGTACTTC. Protein sequence: CASWELGGSYEQYF.

The chain is built from TRBV4-1 and TRBJ1-4; maybe TRBD1 (5 bases). Trimming left V 2 bases short and J 7 bases short, with 11 bases between. This CDR3 region has 14 residues. Per germline, CDR1 MGHRA and CDR2 YSYEKL. The CDR3 loop is CASSQSGSSEKLFF. CDR3 in DNA: TGCGCCAGCAGCCAATCAGGGAGTAGTGAAAAACTGTTTTTT.

V and J are TRBV27 and TRBJ2-3, with a weak D call TRBD2 (6 bases). CDR1 and CDR2 (germline): MNHEY, SMNVEV (reference sequence). V dropped 8 bases and J dropped 0 bases, with 12 bases sitting between them. The CDR3 extends over 14 amino acids. The DNA for the CDR3 is TGTGCCAGCCCTCCGGGACTTAGCACAGATACGCAGTATTTT. This sequence encodes CASPPGLSTDTQYF.

This sequence joins TRBV5-6 and TRBJ2-4; a possible D gene is TRBD2 (6 bases). Near its end, the DNA agrees better with TRBJ2-7, so the J call may be wrong. Looked up from germline, CDR1 is SGHDT and CDR2 is YYEEEE. This CDR3 has 15 amino acids. The CDR3 DNA sequence: TGTGCCAGCAGGGATGTCAGGGACTTTACCTACGAGCAGTACTTC. Its protein is CASRDVRDFTYEQYF.

The gene calls are TRBV29-1 and TRBJ1-1; D is unclear. Germline V lookup: CDR1 SQVTM, CDR2 ANQGSEA. This CDR3 has 12 amino acids. V was pared by 7 bases and J by 2 bases, with 11 bases between. The CDR3 nucleotides are TGCAGCGCCTCGGAGGGCAACACTGAAGCTTTCTTT. Encoded protein: CSASEGNTEAFF.

This clonotype was detected ten times or more. The chain employs TRBV12-3 or TRBV12-4 and TRBJ2-1; 10 bases are a match to TRBD2. This CDR3 region has 16 residues. V was clipped by 7 bases and J by 5 bases; unmatched bases: 11. The CDR3 loop is CASIRTGLAPNNEQFF. CDR3 nucleotide sequence: TGTGCCAGCATCCGAACGGGACTAGCGCCCAACAATGAGCAGTTCTTC.

There are a few counts of this clonotype. V is TRBV20-1 and J is TRBJ1-2; tentative D call: TRBD1 (5 bases). This CDR3 has 14 amino acids. The germline CDR1 and CDR2 sequences are DFQATT and SNEGSKA (reference sequence). V lost 6 bases and J 4 bases, leaving 18 bases between the germline ends. The CDR3 sequence is CSAPETGPLYGYTF. In DNA form, the CDR3 reads TGCAGTGCCCCAGAGACGGGACCACTCTATGGCTACACCTTC.

The table lists this clonotype with a few counts. This sequence joins TRBV12-3 or TRBV12-4 and TRBJ2-1; weak D call: TRBD2 (6 bases). There are 18 residues in the CDR3. Trimming shortened V by 1 base and J by 3 bases, and 19 bases separated the two germline ends. CDR3 sequence (DNA): TGTGCCAGCAGTTTAGTCCGGGGGAGGTCCTTCGTCTACAATGAGCAGTTCTTC. This codes for CASSLVRGRSFVYNEQFF.

The chain carries TRBV20-1 and TRBJ2-4; weak D call: TRBD2 (5 bases). CDR3 size: 13 residues. Deletions cut 3 bases from V and 9 bases from J, with 15 bases between. CDR1 is DFQATT and CDR2 is SNEGSKA in the germline V gene (reference sequence). The CDR3, as DNA: TGCAGTGCTAGGGCGGTGACTACTGGCATTCAGTACTTC. Protein: CSARAVTTGIQYF.

This clonotype was counted only a few times. This chain joins TRBV6-2 or TRBV6-3 and TRBJ2-7; D is possibly TRBD1 (5 bases). The germline V gene has CDR1 MNHEY and CDR2 SVGEGT. The V end lost 10 bases, the J end lost 2 bases, and 18 bases lay between the germline ends. The CDR3 is 14 amino acids. The CDR3 region has the DNA TGTGCCACCAGAACCCAAGGGGTTGCCTACGAGCAGTACTTC. It translates to CATRTQGVAYEQYF.

The chain employs TRBV5-1 and TRBJ2-1; 8 bases line up with TRBD2. Per the germline V gene, CDR1 is SGHRS and CDR2 is YFSETQ. This CDR3 has 17 residues. The V and J ends lost 2 bases and 7 bases, in that order; junction bases with no gene match: 14. The CDR3 reads CASSFPLAGGVRNEQFF. CDR3 bases: TGCGCCAGCAGCTTCCCCCTCGCGGGAGGAGTTAGGAATGAGCAGTTCTTC.

CDR3 sequence: CASSLGGVVAEAFF. In nucleotides, the CDR3 is TGCGCCAGCAGCTTGGGCGGGGTTGTTGCTGAAGCTTTCTTT. This chain uses TRBV5-1 with TRBJ1-1, with D unclear. CDR3 size: 14 residues. Trimming cost V 0 bases and J 6 bases, with 12 bases left between them. Germline-derived CDR1 and CDR2 are SGHRS and YFSETQ.

This rearrangement joins TRBV6-4 to TRBJ2-7; D is possibly TRBD1 or TRBD2 (5 bases each). The CDR3 totals 12 residues. CDR1 and CDR2 (germline): MRHNA, SNTAGT. V lost 9 bases and J 6 bases, leaving 15 bases between the germline ends. CDR3 sequence: CASPGPESEQYF. For the CDR3, the DNA is TGTGCCAGTCCGGGGCCAGAGTCCGAGCAGTACTTC.

The chain couples TRBV11-1 to TRBJ2-4; 7 positions agree with TRBD2. This CDR3 is 15 amino acids long. From germline, CDR1 is SGHAT and CDR2 FQDESV (reference sequence). The trim removed 5 bases at V and 13 bases at J, leaving 17 bases unmatched. In DNA form, the CDR3 reads TGTGCCAGCAGCCCCTGGCGGGAGATCCACAATGAGCAGTACTTC. Translation: CASSPWREIHNEQYF.